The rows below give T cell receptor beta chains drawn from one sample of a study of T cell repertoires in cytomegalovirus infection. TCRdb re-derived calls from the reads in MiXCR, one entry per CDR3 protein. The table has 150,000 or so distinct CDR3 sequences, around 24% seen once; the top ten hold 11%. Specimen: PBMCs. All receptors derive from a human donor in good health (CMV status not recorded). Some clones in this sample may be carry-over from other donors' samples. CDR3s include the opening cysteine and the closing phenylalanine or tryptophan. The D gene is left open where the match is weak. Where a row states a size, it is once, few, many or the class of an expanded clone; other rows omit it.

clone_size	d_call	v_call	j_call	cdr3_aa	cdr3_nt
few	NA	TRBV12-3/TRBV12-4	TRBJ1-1	CASSLAKWDTEAFF	TGTGCCAGCAGTTTAGCGAAGTGGGACACTGAAGCTTTCTTT
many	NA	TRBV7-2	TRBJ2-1	CASSLWEDAEQFF	TGTGCCAGCAGCTTATGGGAGGATGCGGAGCAGTTCTTC
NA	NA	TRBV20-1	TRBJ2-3	CSAEGYSTDTQYF	TGCAGTGCAGAGGGTTACAGCACAGATACGCAGTATTTT
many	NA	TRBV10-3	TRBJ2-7	CAISGRTGKPYEQYF	TGTGCCATCAGTGGACGGACGGGGAAGCCCTACGAGCAGTACTTC
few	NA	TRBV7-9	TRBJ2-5	CASSPPTGWQETQYF	TGTGCCAGCAGCCCCCCGACTGGGTGGCAAGAGACCCAGTACTTC
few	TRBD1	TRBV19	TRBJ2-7	CASRPGTGPHEQYF	TGTGCCAGTAGACCCGGGACAGGGCCACACGAGCAGTACTTC
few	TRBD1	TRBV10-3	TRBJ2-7	CAIRGTGVDEQYF	TGTGCCATCAGGGGGACAGGGGTGGACGAGCAGTACTTC
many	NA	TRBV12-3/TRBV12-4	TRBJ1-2	CASSLGHSSSYTF	TGTGCCAGCAGTTTGGGACACTCTTCGAGCTACACCTTC
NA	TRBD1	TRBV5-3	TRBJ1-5	CASSARQGVQPQHF	TGTGCCAGCAGCGCTAGACAGGGGGTCCAGCCCCAGCATTTT
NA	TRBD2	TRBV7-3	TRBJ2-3	CANGGGSGTDTQYF	TGTGCCAACGGGGGGGGTAGCGGAACAGATACGCAGTATTTT
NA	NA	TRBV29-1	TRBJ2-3	CSLNRVGTDTQYF	TGCAGTTTGAATAGGGTGGGCACAGATACGCAGTATTTT